Listed below are T cell receptor beta chains from one sample, sequenced in a study of CD8+CD57+ T cells in acquired aplastic anemia. TCRdb reprocessed the reads with MiXCR, giving one entry per CDR3 protein. This sample has hundreds of thousands of distinct CDR3 sequences, with 65% to 80% found just once. The sample was sorted CD4+, CD8+, or CD8+CD57+ T cells (not recorded which) from PBMCs. These receptors were collected from a human donor in good health, serving as a control. The CDR3 runs from the conserved cysteine through the conserved F or W. The D gene is left open where the match is weak. Clone size is shown for a subset of rows, as once, few, many or a class of expanded clone.

>16|TRBJ2-1|.|TRBV15|.
TGCGCCACCAGCCGGGACAACCGAGATCGACCCAATGAGCAGTTCTTC
CATSRDNRDRPNEQFF
>14|TRBJ2-7|.|TRBV7-2|.
TGTGCCAGCAGGTTGGTCCCGGGAGTCTACGAGCAGTACTTC
CASRLVPGVYEQYF
>12|TRBJ1-2|.|TRBV20-1|.
TGCAGTGCTCGGAGGGAGGACTATGGCTACACCTTC
CSARREDYGYTF
>22|TRBJ2-1|.|TRBV12-3/TRBV12-4|.
.
CDSSFYICSARDFAQPYNEQFF
>11|TRBJ2-3|TRBD1|TRBV5-1|once
TGCGCCAGCAGCGTGGACAGGGATGGCTATTTT
CASSVDRDGYF
>16|TRBJ1-2|.|TRBV15|many
TGTGCCACCAGCAGAGGAGCGGGGGTGGGGGCCTATGGCTACACCTTC
CATSRGAGVGAYGYTF
>14|TRBJ2-7|.|TRBV10-3|many
TGTGCCATCAGTGAGTTTGACTTCTCCTACGAGCAGTACTTC
CAISEFDFSYEQYF
>15|TRBJ1-2|.|TRBV2|.
TGTGCCAGCAGTGAAGGGGACATCCAACCTATTGGCTACACCTTC
CASSEGDIQPIGYTF
>15|TRBJ1-3|.|TRBV6-5|many
TGTGCCAGCTGCTTAACAGGTTACTCTGGAAACACCATATATTTT
CASCLTGYSGNTIYF
>18|TRBJ2-5|.|TRBV14|.
TGTGCCAGCAGCCAAGGAGTCGCCGGGACACCAGCCTGGGAGACCCAGTACTTC
CASSQGVAGTPAWETQYF
>14|TRBJ2-3|TRBD2|TRBV7-9|.
TGTGCCAGCAGCTCCCTGATGGGGGAGGGGCATCAGTATTTT
CASSSLMGEGHQYF
>14|TRBJ2-5|TRBD1|TRBV13|.
TGCGCCAGCAGCTTCTCAGGGGGCTTCGAGGCCCAGTACTTC
CASSFSGGFEAQYF
>14|TRBJ1-1|.|TRBV5-6|.
TGTGCCAGCAGCTTTCCGGCGGCTGATACTGAAGCTTTCTTT
CASSFPAADTEAFF
>15|TRBJ1-1|.|TRBV4-1|.
TGCGCCAGCAGTCGTCTTGTTGCTCCCGACACTGAAGCTTTCTTT
CASSRLVAPDTEAFF
>12|TRBJ1-1|.|TRBV29-1|few
TGCAGCGGATGGGGGCAGGACACTGAAGCTTTCTTT
CSGWGQDTEAFF
>13|TRBJ2-7|TRBD2|TRBV29-1|.
TGCAGCGCCCCCGGGAATGGCGGGGGGGAGCAGTACTTC
CSAPGNGGGEQYF
>12|TRBJ2-1|.|TRBV20-1|.
TGCAGCCACGGGGAATCCCCTAATGAGCAGTTCTTC
CSHGESPNEQFF
>14|TRBJ2-7|.|TRBV19|.
TGTGCCAGTAGTACGCCCCGGGACATCTACGAGCAGTACTTC
CASSTPRDIYEQYF
>15|TRBJ2-5|TRBD2|TRBV12-5|once
TGTGCTAGTGGTTTGGTACTAGCGGGGCGGGAGACCCAGTACTTC
CASGLVLAGRETQYF
>14|TRBJ1-2|.|TRBV20-1|.
TGCAGTGTGACGGAGAACACCGGGGGGCGAGGCTACACCTTC
CSVTENTGGRGYTF
>15|TRBJ2-1|TRBD2|TRBV7-3|.
TGTGCCAGCAGCTCCCGGGATAGCGGGGGGGATGAGCAGTTCTTC
CASSSRDSGGDEQFF
>15|TRBJ2-1|TRBD2|TRBV10-3|.
TGTGCCAGCAAACCTAGCGGGGCGGTATTGGCTGAGCAGTTCTTC
CASKPSGAVLAEQFF
>15|TRBJ2-5|TRBD1|TRBV5-1|many
TGCGCCAGCAGCTTGGCCGGCAGGGGGCTGGAGACCCAGTACTTC
CASSLAGRGLETQYF
>15|TRBJ2-3|.|TRBV5-1|.
TGTGCCAGCACCGGTTCAGAGGGGAGTACAGATACGCAGTATTTT
CASTGSEGSTDTQYF
>12|TRBJ2-7|TRBD1|TRBV15|.
TGTGCCATCGGACAGGGTAGCGACGAGCAGTACTTC
CAIGQGSDEQYF
>16|TRBJ2-1|TRBD2|TRBV19|.
TGTGCCAGTAGTATTAATAGCGGGGGGGCATCAGATACGCAGTTCTTC
CASSINSGGASDTQFF
>14|TRBJ1-2|.|TRBV7-2|.
.
CASSSRQAPGYTFF
>14|TRBJ1-2|.|TRBV7-3|.
TGCGCCAGCAGGGGCGTGGGGGGCATGGATGACTACCCCTTC
CASRGVGGMDDYPF
>15|TRBJ2-7|.|TRBV10-3|.
TGTGCCATCTCTAAAACTGCGCAGGTGAACTCTGAGGCTTACTTT
CAISKTAQVNSEAYF
>18|TRBJ1-2|.|TRBV25-1|.
TGTGCCAGCGGTCCCGCCTGTACGGGGGAGCTCGTTGACTATGGCTACACCTTC
CASGPACTGELVDYGYTF
>13|TRBJ2-5|.|TRBV7-7|many
TGTGCCAGCAGCACAGACTGGGGAGAGACCCAGTACTTC
CASSTDWGETQYF
>14|TRBJ1-6|.|TRBV15|.
TGTGCCACCAGCAGTGCCGGAGGGTATTCACCCCTCCACTTT
CATSSAGGYSPLHF
>15|TRBJ2-1|.|TRBV12-3/TRBV12-4|.
TGTGCCAGCAGTCCAGTTCTCGGGGTCCGGAATGAGCAGTTCTTC
CASSPVLGVRNEQFF
>15|TRBJ1-5|TRBD1|TRBV9|many
TGTGCCAGCAGCGGAGGACAGGGAACGGATCAGCCCCAGCATTTT
CASSGGQGTDQPQHF
>18|TRBJ2-6|.|TRBV11-3|.
TGTGCCAGCAGCTTAGATCCAGGGGAATTGTCTGGGGCCAACGTCCTGACTTTC
CASSLDPGELSGANVLTF
>13|TRBJ2-2|.|TRBV2|.
TGTGCCAGCAGTTTTATGAACACCAGGGAGCTGGTTTTT
CASSFMNTRELVF
>14|TRBJ1-6|.|TRBV10-2|many
TGCGCCAGCAGTCCGGGACCGAATAATTCACCCCTCCACTTT
CASSPGPNNSPLHF
>14|TRBJ2-7|.|TRBV5-1|.
TGCGCCAGCAGCAAGGAACAGAGGTACACAGAGCAGTACTTC
CASSKEQRYTEQYF
>13|TRBJ1-2|TRBD1|TRBV28|.
TGTGCCAGCAGTGAACAGGGGTACTATGGCTACACCTTC
CASSEQGYYGYTF
>14|TRBJ1-1|.|TRBV19|few
TGTGCCAGTAGACTCGGACACCCGAACACTGAAGCTTTCTTT
CASRLGHPNTEAFF
>14|TRBJ2-4|TRBD2|TRBV7-3|few
TGTGCCAGCAGCCTAGCGGGGGGAAGAAACATTCAGTACTTC
CASSLAGGRNIQYF